This T cell receptor (beta chain) is from a study of CD8+CD57+ T cells in acquired aplastic anemia. This CDR3 has 16 amino acids. Germline V gene lookup returns CDR1 SNHLY and CDR2 FYNNEI. Genomic DNA served as template for TCR beta VDJ and CDR3 profiling. Each CDR3 protein gets one entry after TCRdb re-called the reads with MiXCR. The data hold about 290,000 distinct CDR3 sequences, with 50% to 65% observed a single time. The sequenced patients had an expansion of CD8+CD57+ cells seen by flow cytometry. No therapy was given to patients before blood sampling. This clonotype was found once. The junction shows a germline mismatch at one end, possibly a read error.

This chain uses TRBV2 with TRBJ1-6, with 7 bases aligning to TRBD1. The TCR sequence derives from a human donor with aplastic anemia. The sequencing sample was made of sorted CD4+, CD8+, or CD8+CD57+ T cells (not recorded which) from PBMCs. The CDR3, as DNA: TGTGCCAGCAGTGAGTTGGGGACAGATAATAATTCACCCCCCCACTTT. Translated: CASSELGTDNNSPPHF.